These T cell receptor beta chains were read from a single sample in a study of blood T cell repertoires in COVID-19. This table comes from immunoSEQ multiplex PCR, and its TCRdb copy is limited to in-frame clones, with some not included. Of about 160,000 clones in the sample, approximately 95% are singletons; the top ten hold roughly 2%. The sequencing sample was made of peripheral blood. The receptor source for this set is a woman aged 55-69 years with COVID-19, enrolled during active disease. CDR3s include the opening cysteine and the closing phenylalanine or tryptophan. The order of the fields is J gene, V gene, clone size, D gene, CDR3 DNA, CDR3 protein. D genes are given only for firm matches. Clone size, where shown, is once, few, many, or a class for clones that have expanded.

J gene: TRBJ2-1
V gene: TRBV10-3
clone size: .
D gene: TRBD2
CDR3 DNA: TGTGCCATCAGTGCGGGTAGCGGGGGGGCGTCCTACAATGAGCAGTTCTTC
CDR3 protein: CAISAGSGGASYNEQFF

J gene: TRBJ2-7
V gene: TRBV19
clone size: .
D gene: TRBD1
CDR3 DNA: TGTGCCAGTAGTCAGAGGGACAGATACTACGAGCAGTACTTC
CDR3 protein: CASSQRDRYYEQYF

J gene: TRBJ2-5
V gene: TRBV5-1
clone size: once
D gene: TRBD2
CDR3 DNA: TGCGCCAGCAGCTTCACCGGGACTAGCGGGGGGGCCGGAGAGACCCAGTACTTC
CDR3 protein: CASSFTGTSGGAGETQYF

J gene: TRBJ1-4
V gene: TRBV19
clone size: .
D gene: TRBD1
CDR3 DNA: TGTGCCAGTAGTCATTCCGGGACAGGTGAAAAACTGTTTTTT
CDR3 protein: CASSHSGTGEKLFF

J gene: TRBJ1-2
V gene: TRBV2
clone size: once
D gene: .
CDR3 DNA: TGTGCCAGCAGTGAAGAGTGGACAGTCGACCTCAATTATGGCTACACCTTC
CDR3 protein: CASSEEWTVDLNYGYTF

J gene: TRBJ1-2
V gene: TRBV27
clone size: .
D gene: .
CDR3 DNA: TGTGCCAGCAGTATACAGGGAACGTTAACCGGCGGCTACACCTTC
CDR3 protein: CASSIQGTLTGGYTF

J gene: TRBJ2-5
V gene: TRBV6-5
clone size: .
D gene: .
CDR3 DNA: TGTGCCAGCAGTTACTCTGGGAGCATTCAAGAGACCCAGTACTTC
CDR3 protein: CASSYSGSIQETQYF

J gene: TRBJ2-3
V gene: TRBV5-1
clone size: .
D gene: .
CDR3 DNA: TGCGCCAGCAGCTTCGGAGAGACAGATACGCAGTATTTT
CDR3 protein: CASSFGETDTQYF

J gene: TRBJ1-1
V gene: TRBV7-9
clone size: .
D gene: .
CDR3 DNA: TGTGCCAGCAGCTTTTGGACAGAGAACACTGAAGCTTTCTTT
CDR3 protein: CASSFWTENTEAFF

J gene: TRBJ1-1
V gene: TRBV18
clone size: .
D gene: TRBD1
CDR3 DNA: TGTGCCAGCTCACTAGGGACAGTGAACACTGAAGCTTTCTTT
CDR3 protein: CASSLGTVNTEAFF